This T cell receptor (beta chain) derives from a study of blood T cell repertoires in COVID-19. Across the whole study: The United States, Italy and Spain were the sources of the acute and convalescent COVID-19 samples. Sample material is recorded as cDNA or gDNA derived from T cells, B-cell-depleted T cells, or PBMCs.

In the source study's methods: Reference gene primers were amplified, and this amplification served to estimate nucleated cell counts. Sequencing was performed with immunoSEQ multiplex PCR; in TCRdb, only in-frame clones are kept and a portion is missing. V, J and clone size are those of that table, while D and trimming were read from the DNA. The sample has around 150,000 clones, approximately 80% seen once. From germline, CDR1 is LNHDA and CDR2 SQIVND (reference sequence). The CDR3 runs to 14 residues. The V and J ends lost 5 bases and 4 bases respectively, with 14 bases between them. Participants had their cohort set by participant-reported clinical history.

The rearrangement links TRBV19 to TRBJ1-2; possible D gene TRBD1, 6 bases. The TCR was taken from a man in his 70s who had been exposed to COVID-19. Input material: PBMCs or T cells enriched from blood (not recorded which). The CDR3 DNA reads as TGTGCCAGTAGTTCCCAGGGGTCAGTCTATGGCTACACCTTC. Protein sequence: CASSSQGSVYGYTF.